This T cell receptor (beta chain) was identified during a study of OX40 agonist ivuxolimab in advanced cancers. At the level of the study: Aged about 20 to 80 with a mean of approximately 60 years, they were less than 90% male.

In this sample, this clone turned up once. The germline V gene encodes CDR1 SEHNR and CDR2 FQNEAQ (reference sequence). The CDR3 is 12 amino acids. Trimming stripped 5 bases from V and 5 bases from J, with 10 bases between. The method was immunoSEQ multiplex PCR; TCRdb's version includes in-frame clones alone and lacks a portion of them. The sample carries approximately 60,000 clones, around three quarters recorded once. This rearrangement joins TRBV7-9 to TRBJ2-7; weak D call: TRBD2 (5 bases). Sequenced material: CD4+ or CD8+ T cells sorted from blood, taken in a trial of the OX40 agonist ivuxolimab. This clonotype originated in an adult with an advanced solid tumor such as melanoma, head and neck, liver or kidney cancer. This CDR3 is CASSAEGDEQYF. The CDR3 DNA sequence: TGTGCCAGCAGCGCCGAGGGTGACGAGCAGTACTTC. Supplemented by reference TRBV7-9 and TRBJ2-7, the full variable domain reads DTGVSQNPRHKITKRGQNVTFRCDPISEHNRLYWYRQTLGQGPEFLTYFQNEAQLEKSRLLSDRFSAERPKGSFSTLEIQRTEQGDSAMYLCASSAEGDEQYFGPGTRLTVT.